This T cell receptor (beta chain) was sequenced during a study of cytomegalovirus exposure and HLA in healthy donors. Study outcomes and limitations: Donors belonging to an Asian-associated ancestry cluster reportedly showed fewer N-insertions in productive TCRs than the roughly 680-donor mean, according to what a later analysis found. The authors later found most CMV-associated TCR beta chains appeared HLA-restricted.

This clone occurred a few times. Antigen unknown. Primers for the PCR totalled 60 Vbeta and 13 Jbeta. Methods used by the authors: Among the unique TCR beta chains that a later analysis counted, about 86 million in all, 10 million to 13 million were shared. Produced via immunoSEQ multiplex PCR; TCRdb's table is partial and in-frame only. V and J calls and clone size are given by that table; D and trimming were obtained from the DNA. The sample includes some 170,000 clones, roughly four fifths of them seen just once. The CDR3 sequence is 15 residues long. Trimming cost V 4 bases and J 2 bases; bases outside gene matches: 4. The germline V gene has CDR1 MNHEY and CDR2 SMNVEV (reference sequence).

The sample was PBMCs. The sequence came from a man aged 45-60 years in good health and CMV-seropositive. The genes are TRBV27 and TRBJ2-3; 9 positions match TRBD1. The CDR3 protein is CASSSDRGFTDTQYF. The CDR3 DNA reads TGTGCCAGCAGTTCCGACAGGGGGTTCACAGATACGCAGTATTTT.